This T cell receptor (beta chain) is from a study of blood T cell repertoires in COVID-19. Germline V gene data show CDR1 as SGHDN and CDR2 as FVKESK. After removal of 2 bases from V and 3 bases from J, the junction contained 11 bases not matched to a gene. The CDR3 covers 17 residues. Profiling relied on immunoSEQ multiplex PCR, and the TCRdb table lists in-frame clones only, not all of them. This sample has approximately 360,000 clones, with 70% to 90% found just once. The TCR comes from a man aged 40-55 years with acute or convalescent COVID-19. The sequencing sample was made of peripheral blood. This chain connects TRBV14 to TRBJ2-3, with 7 bases identical to TRBD2. CDR3 protein: CASSQSTGPGGTDTQYF. As DNA, the CDR3 is TGTGCCAGCAGCCAATCCACCGGTCCCGGGGGGACAGATACGCAGTATTTT. Full variable domain (missing parts from reference TRBV14 and TRBJ2-3): EAGVTQFPSHSVIEKGQTVTLRCDPISGHDNLYWYRRVMGKEIKFLLHFVKESKQDESGMPNNRFLAERTGGTYSTLKVQPAELEDSGVYFCASSQSTGPGGTDTQYFGPGTRLTVL.